This TCR beta chain comes out of a study of cytomegalovirus exposure and HLA in healthy donors. Primers for the PCR totalled 60 Vbeta and 13 Jbeta. Measured with immunoSEQ multiplex PCR; TCRdb has only the in-frame clones, and not every one. The sample lists about 120,000 clones; over 65% were seen once. For this clone: Its antigen is unidentified.

Germline CDR1 SQVTM, CDR2 ANQGSEA. This CDR3 contains 13 residues. V shed 2 bases and J shed 3 bases, with 10 bases lying between them. Nominally healthy donors provided the samples, though records likely missed some immune exposures. General study findings and limits: Productive status was seen about 87% or about 30% of the time for most TCR beta V segments in an earlier analysis. Rarity held for most TCR sequences, but there were some public TCRs that occurred in many donors. After further analysis at a later stage, 16,951 TCR beta sequences were associated with HLA alleles at 0.05 false discovery rate.

V is TRBV29-1 and J is TRBJ1-1, with no clear D. The sequencing input was PBMCs. The TCR sequence derives from a woman aged 40 to 49 in good health and CMV-seropositive. CDR3 coding DNA: TGCAGCGTTGAAACGGGATGGCACACTGAAGCTTTCTTT. As protein: CSVETGWHTEAFF.